The sequence of this T cell receptor beta chain was determined in a study of beta chain features in type 1 diabetes. Trimming at V came to 5 bases and at J to 4 bases, leaving 4 bases not matched to a gene. Germline loops: CDR1 MNHNS, CDR2 SASEGT. This CDR3 has 13 residues. Expressed TCRB transcripts were sequenced because the isolated RNA had all been reverse transcribed beforehand. Repertoires were generated with immunoSEQ multiplex PCR, while TCRdb's copy carries only in-frame clones and drops some. The data contain about 470,000 clones, approximately 31% of them singletons. The sequence was collected from a man younger than 35 in good health. Sequencing used naive CD4+ T cells from blood. The V gene is TRBV6-1, the J gene TRBJ2-5; 7 bases match TRBD1. For the CDR3, the DNA is TGTGCCAGCAGTCTCAGGGGGACAGAGACCCAGTACTTC. Translation: CASSLRGTETQYF.